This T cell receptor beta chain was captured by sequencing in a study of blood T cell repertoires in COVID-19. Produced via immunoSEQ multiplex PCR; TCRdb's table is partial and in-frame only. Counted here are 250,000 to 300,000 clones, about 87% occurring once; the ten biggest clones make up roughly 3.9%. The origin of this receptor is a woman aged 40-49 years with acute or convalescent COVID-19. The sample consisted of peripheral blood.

CDR3 residues: CASSLRGQGSSGANVLTF. The CDR3 nucleotides read TGTGCCAGCAGCCTCCGGGGACAGGGGAGTTCCGGGGCCAACGTCCTGACTTTC. V and J are TRBV7-8 and TRBJ2-6; 10 positions match TRBD1. The CDR3 length is 18 residues. The V and J ends lost 5 bases and 4 bases, in that order; junction bases with no gene match: 11. CDR1 is SGHVS and CDR2 is FQNEAQ in the germline V gene. Supplemented by reference TRBV7-8 and TRBJ2-6, the full variable domain reads GAGVSQSPRYKVAKRGQDVALRCDPISGHVSLFWYQQALGQGPEFLTYFQNEAQLDKSGLPSDRFFAERPEGSVSTLKIQRTQQEDSAVYLCASSLRGQGSSGANVLTFGAGSRLTVL.